This T cell receptor beta chain comes out of a study of blood T cell repertoires in COVID-19. This table comes from immunoSEQ multiplex PCR, and its TCRdb copy is limited to in-frame clones, with some not included. Seen here are some 180,000 clones, 85% to 90% observed once, and the top ten hold around 7.5%. V was pared by 7 bases and J by 5 bases, with 16 bases of the junction left unmatched. CDR3 length: 15 amino acids. Germline V gene lookup returns CDR1 SQVTM and CDR2 ANQGSEA. The sequence came from a woman in her sixties or seventies with acute or convalescent COVID-19. The V and J genes are TRBV29-1 and TRBJ1-1, with 7 nucleotides matching TRBD1. The sequencing sample was made of peripheral blood. CDR3 in amino acids: CSAFHLDRSRTEAFF. The CDR3 DNA is TGCAGCGCTTTCCACTTGGACAGGTCTCGAACTGAAGCTTTCTTT.